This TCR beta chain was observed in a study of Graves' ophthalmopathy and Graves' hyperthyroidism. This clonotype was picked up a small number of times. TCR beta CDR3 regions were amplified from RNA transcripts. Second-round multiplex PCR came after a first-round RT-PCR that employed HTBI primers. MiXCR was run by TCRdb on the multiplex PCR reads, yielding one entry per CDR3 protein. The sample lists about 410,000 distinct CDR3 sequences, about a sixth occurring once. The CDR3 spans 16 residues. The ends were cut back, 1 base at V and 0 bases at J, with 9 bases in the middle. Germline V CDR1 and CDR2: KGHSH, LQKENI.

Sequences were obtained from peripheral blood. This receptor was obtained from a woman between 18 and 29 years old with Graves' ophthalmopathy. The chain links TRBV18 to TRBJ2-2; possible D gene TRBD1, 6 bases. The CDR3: CASSPRGQTNTGELFF. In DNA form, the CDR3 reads TGTGCCAGCTCACCACGTGGACAGACGAACACCGGGGAGCTGTTTTTT.